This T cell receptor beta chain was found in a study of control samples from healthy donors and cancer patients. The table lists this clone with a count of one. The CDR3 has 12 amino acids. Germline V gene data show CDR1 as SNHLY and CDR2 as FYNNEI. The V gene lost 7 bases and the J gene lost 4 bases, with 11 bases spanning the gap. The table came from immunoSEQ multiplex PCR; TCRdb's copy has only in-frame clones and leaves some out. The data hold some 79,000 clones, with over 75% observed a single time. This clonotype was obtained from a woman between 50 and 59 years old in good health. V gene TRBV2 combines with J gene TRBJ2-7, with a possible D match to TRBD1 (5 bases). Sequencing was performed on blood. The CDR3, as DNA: TGTGCCAGCACGAGAAGGGGATACGAGCAGTACTTC. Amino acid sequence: CASTRRGYEQYF.